A selection of T cell receptor beta chains follows, all from one sample in a study of spatial heterogeneity in lung cancer. TCRdb reanalysed the 5' RACE reads using MiXCR and keeps one entry per CDR3 protein. The data show some 52,000 distinct CDR3 sequences, approximately 7% seen once. Sequenced here: PBMCs, sampled at surgery. The receptors here all came from a female donor with early-stage non-small cell lung cancer. CDR3s include the opening cysteine and the closing phenylalanine or tryptophan. The D gene is left open where the match is weak. Clone sizes are given selectively: once, few, many, or a class where the clone is expanded.

j_call d_call v_call clone_size cdr3_aa cdr3_nt
TRBJ1-2 TRBD1 TRBV20-1 many CSAKGQIGYTF TGCAGTGCTAAGGGACAGATCGGCTACACCTTC
TRBJ2-3 - TRBV10-3 many CAISDRISDTQYF TGTGCCATCAGCGACAGGATCTCAGATACGCAGTATTTT
TRBJ2-3 - TRBV5-1 - CASSLRRDTDTQYF TGCGCCAGCAGCCTACGGCGGGACACAGATACGCAGTATTTT
TRBJ1-1 - TRBV7-3 many CASSSVPNTEAFF TGTGCCAGCAGCTCCGTGCCGAACACTGAAGCTTTCTTT
TRBJ1-6 - TRBV5-5 many CASSLGLQVSYNSPLHF TGTGCCAGCAGCTTGGGACTCCAAGTCTCCTATAATTCACCCCTCCACTTT
TRBJ2-7 - TRBV19 many CASSTRITSYEQYF TGTGCCAGTAGTACCCGTATCACGTCCTACGAGCAGTACTTC
TRBJ2-7 - TRBV6-2/TRBV6-3 - CASSYMSSNEQYF TGTGCCAGCAGTTACATGAGTTCGAACGAGCAGTACTTC
TRBJ2-4 - TRBV12-3/TRBV12-4 many CASSLGRNIQYF TGTGCCAGCAGTTTGGGCCGAAACATTCAGTACTTC
TRBJ2-1 - TRBV29-1 many CSVDFGHPYNEQFF TGCAGCGTTGACTTTGGACACCCCTACAATGAGCAGTTCTTC
TRBJ2-4 - TRBV7-3 - CASSLSGGNIQYF TGTGCCAGCAGCTTATCGGGCGGAAACATTCAGTACTTC
TRBJ1-1 - TRBV28 many CASSFGGGGNTEAFF TGTGCCAGCAGTTTCGGCGGGGGCGGTAACACTGAAGCTTTCTTT
TRBJ2-7 - TRBV7-2 many CASSFNYEQYF TGTGCCAGCAGCTTTAATTACGAGCAGTACTTC
TRBJ2-1 TRBD2 TRBV20-1 few CSARDLFRSGGVYNEQFF TGCAGTGCTAGAGATCTCTTTAGGAGCGGGGGGGTATACAATGAGCAGTTCTTC
TRBJ2-7 - TRBV4-3 many CASSQAWRGPGEQYF TGCGCCAGCAGCCAAGCCTGGAGGGGGCCGGGCGAGCAGTACTTC
TRBJ2-1 - TRBV12-3/TRBV12-4 few CASRDWAANNEQFF TGTGCCAGCAGGGACTGGGCAGCCAACAATGAGCAGTTCTTC
TRBJ1-6 TRBD1 TRBV7-2 many CASSLQGVLLNSPLHF TGTGCCAGCAGCCTACAGGGGGTTCTCCTTAATTCACCCCTCCACTTT
TRBJ2-5 - TRBV14 - CASSRGGIKQETQYF TGTGCCAGCAGCCGCGGAGGGATCAAACAAGAGACCCAGTACTTC
TRBJ2-5 - TRBV11-2 few CASTLLGARSETQYF TGTGCCAGCACCCTCCTGGGGGCCAGGTCGGAGACCCAGTACTTC
TRBJ2-1 TRBD2 TRBV7-2 - CASSSPSGAHNEQFF TGTGCCAGCAGCTCCCCTAGCGGGGCACACAATGAGCAGTTCTTC
TRBJ1-6 - TRBV2 few CASTPRGSNSPLHF TGTGCCAGCACCCCCCGGGGGTCTAATTCACCCCTCCACTTT
TRBJ1-6 - TRBV15 - CATGTLSPSRPLHF TGTGCCACCGGCACCCTTTCACCTAGTAGACCCCTCCACTTT
TRBJ2-7 - TRBV5-6 many CASSLVGLTYEQYF TGTGCCAGCAGCTTGGTCGGGCTTACCTACGAGCAGTACTTC
TRBJ1-1 - TRBV28 many CASSLIGGNTEAFF TGTGCCAGCAGTTTAATTGGGGGCAACACTGAAGCTTTCTTT
TRBJ1-2 - TRBV2 many CASSEERDFGGYTF TGTGCCAGCAGTGAAGAGCGCGATTTTGGAGGCTACACCTTC
TRBJ2-5 TRBD2 TRBV9 - CASSAPVRVAGAETQYF TGTGCCAGCAGCGCCCCGGTCCGGGTAGCGGGGGCAGAGACCCAGTACTTC
TRBJ2-6 TRBD1 TRBV18 many CASSHLTGARSSGANVLTF TGTGCCAGCTCACACCTAACAGGGGCCCGTTCCTCTGGGGCCAACGTCCTGACTTTC
TRBJ2-1 - TRBV29-1 many CSVGDTRAEQFF TGCAGCGTTGGAGACACAAGAGCTGAGCAGTTCTTC
TRBJ2-3 TRBD2 TRBV7-2 - CASSLILRPGGDTQYF TGTGCCAGCAGCTTAATCCTTAGACCGGGAGGAGATACGCAGTATTTT
TRBJ1-2 - TRBV12-3/TRBV12-4 many CASRDHYGYTF TGTGCCAGCAGGGACCACTATGGCTACACCTTC
TRBJ1-1 - TRBV5-1 many CASSSQTDTEAFF TGCGCCAGCAGCTCGCAGACGGATACTGAAGCTTTCTTT
TRBJ2-5 - TRBV18 many CASSGQSETQYF TGTGCCAGCTCAGGGCAGTCAGAGACCCAGTACTTC
TRBJ1-5 - TRBV20-1 few CSTFKGRTGNWPQHF TGCAGTACCTTTAAGGGGCGGACGGGTAATTGGCCCCAGCATTTT
TRBJ2-7 TRBD1 TRBV6-5 few CASSSTGGAEEQYF TGTGCCAGCAGTTCGACAGGGGGCGCGGAGGAGCAGTACTTC
TRBJ2-2 - TRBV12-3/TRBV12-4 many CASSFEGTGELFF TGTGCCAGCAGTTTCGAGGGCACCGGGGAGCTGTTTTTT
TRBJ2-3 - TRBV20-1 - CSARGGGAGTDTQYF TGCAGTGCTAGGGGTGGGGGCGCGGGCACAGATACGCAGTATTTT
TRBJ2-3 - TRBV7-2 - CASSTSSGAGDTQYF TGTGCCAGCAGCACCTCCAGTGGGGCAGGAGATACGCAGTATTTT
TRBJ1-2 - TRBV29-1 many CSVAGEVPGNYGYTF TGCAGCGTTGCGGGGGAGGTCCCCGGGAACTATGGCTACACCTTC
TRBJ2-1 - TRBV6-2/TRBV6-3 many CASSFWHSSYNEQFF TGTGCCAGCAGTTTTTGGCATAGCTCCTACAATGAGCAGTTCTTC
TRBJ2-3 - TRBV12-3/TRBV12-4 - CASSPGRDTQYF TGTGCCAGCAGCCCCGGTCGCGATACGCAGTATTTT
TRBJ2-2 - TRBV7-9 - CAGDREGTGELFF TGTGCCGGCGACAGGGAGGGTACCGGGGAGCTGTTTTTT
TRBJ2-4 - TRBV3-1 many CASSQENGGLAKNIQYF TGTGCCAGCAGCCAAGAGAACGGGGGCCTAGCCAAAAACATTCAGTACTTC
TRBJ2-4 TRBD1 TRBV29-1 - CSVPGTGFGSIQYF TGCAGCGTTCCCGGGACAGGGTTTGGGAGCATTCAGTACTTC
TRBJ1-2 - TRBV19 many CASTWGTHNGYTF TGTGCCAGTACCTGGGGGACCCATAATGGCTACACCTTC
TRBJ1-3 - TRBV4-1 many CASSQVVSGNTIYF TGCGCCAGCAGCCAAGTGGTCTCTGGAAACACCATATATTTT
TRBJ2-1 TRBD2 TRBV5-1 many CASSRGLEEQFF TGCGCCAGCAGCCGGGGACTAGAGGAGCAGTTCTTC